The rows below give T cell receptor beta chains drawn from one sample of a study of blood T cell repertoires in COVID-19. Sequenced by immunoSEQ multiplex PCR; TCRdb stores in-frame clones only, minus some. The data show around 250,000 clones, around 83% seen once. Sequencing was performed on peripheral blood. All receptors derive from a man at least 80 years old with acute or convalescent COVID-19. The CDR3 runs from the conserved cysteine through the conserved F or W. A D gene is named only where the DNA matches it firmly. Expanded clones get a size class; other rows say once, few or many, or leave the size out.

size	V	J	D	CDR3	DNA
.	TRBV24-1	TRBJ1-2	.	CATSDQKNYGYTF	TGTGCCACCAGTGACCAGAAGAACTATGGCTACACCTTC
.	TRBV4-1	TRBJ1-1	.	CASSQVQTVLNTEAFF	TGCGCCAGCAGCCAAGTCCAGACAGTCTTAAACACTGAAGCTTTCTTT
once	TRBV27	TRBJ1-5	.	CASSPRAQGPGGNQPQHF	TGTGCCAGCAGTCCACGGGCCCAGGGGCCTGGGGGCAATCAGCCCCAGCATTTT
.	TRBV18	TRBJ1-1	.	CASSPPVAGSTEAFF	TGTGCCAGCTCACCCCCCGTTGCGGGGTCCACTGAAGCTTTCTTT
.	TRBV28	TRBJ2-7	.	CASRSQEYEQYF	TGTGCCAGCAGATCACAGGAGTACGAGCAGTACTTC
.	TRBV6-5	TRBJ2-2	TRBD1	CASSYGGTGDGELFF	TGTGCCAGCAGTTACGGGGGGACAGGGGACGGGGAGCTGTTTTTT
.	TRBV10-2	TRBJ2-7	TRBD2	CASTRTSGSLDEQYF	TGCGCCAGCACTCGGACTAGCGGGAGTCTAGACGAGCAGTACTTC
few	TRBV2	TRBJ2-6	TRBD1	CASSHRAGGAGANVLTF	TGTGCCAGCAGTCACCGTGCAGGGGGCGCTGGGGCCAACGTCCTGACTTTC
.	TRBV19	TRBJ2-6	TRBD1	CARGGQGLRGANVLTF	TGTGCCAGAGGGGGACAGGGCTTGAGGGGGGCCAACGTCCTGACTTTC
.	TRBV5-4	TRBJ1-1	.	CASSPRAGPNTEAFF	TGTGCCAGCAGCCCGCGGGCCGGGCCCAACACTGAAGCTTTCTTT
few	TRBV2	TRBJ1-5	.	CASSPGQEGQPQHF	TGTGCCAGCAGTCCGGGACAAGAAGGGCAGCCCCAGCATTTT
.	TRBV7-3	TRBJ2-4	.	CASSLTPTTTFAKNIQYF	TGTGCCAGCAGCTTAACCCCCACTACCACCTTCGCCAAAAACATTCAGTACTTC
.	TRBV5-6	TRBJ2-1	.	CASSQQGLTYNEQFF	TGTGCCAGCAGCCAACAGGGTTTGACCTACAATGAGCAGTTCTTC
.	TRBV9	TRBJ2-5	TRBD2	CASSVGLAGFQETQYF	TGTGCCAGCAGCGTAGGGCTAGCGGGGTTCCAAGAGACCCAGTACTTC
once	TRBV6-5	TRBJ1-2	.	CASNVAGRYGYTF	TGTGCCAGCAATGTTGCAGGTCGATATGGCTACACCTTC
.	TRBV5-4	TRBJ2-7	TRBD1	CASSFWDRQTYEQYF	TGTGCCAGCAGCTTCTGGGACAGACAAACCTACGAGCAGTACTTC
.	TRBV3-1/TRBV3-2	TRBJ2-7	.	CASSQVPSVSYEQYF	TGTGCCAGCAGCCAAGTCCCTAGCGTCTCCTACGAGCAGTACTTC
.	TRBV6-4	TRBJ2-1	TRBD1	CASSDFSRTGVWNEQFF	TGTGCCAGCAGTGACTTCTCCCGGACAGGGGTTTGGAATGAGCAGTTCTTC
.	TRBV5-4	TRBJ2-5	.	CASSHRQKETQYF	TGTGCCAGCAGCCATAGACAGAAAGAGACCCAGTACTTC
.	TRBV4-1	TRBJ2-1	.	CASSQDLVRSDRSSYNEQFF	TGCGCCAGCAGCCAAGATTTGGTTAGGTCGGACAGAAGCTCCTACAATGAGCAGTTCTTC
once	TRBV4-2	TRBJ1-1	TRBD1	CASSQAPQGQAEAFF	TGTGCCAGCAGCCAAGCCCCACAGGGGCAGGCTGAAGCTTTCTTT
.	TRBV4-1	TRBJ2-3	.	CASSQVGAGPDTQYF	TGCGCCAGCAGCCAAGTGGGTGCGGGTCCAGATACGCAGTATTTT
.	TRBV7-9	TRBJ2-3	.	CASSLLGQPTDTQYF	TGTGCCAGCAGCTTACTGGGGCAACCCACAGATACGCAGTATTTT
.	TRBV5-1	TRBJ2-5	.	CASSLLRQGETQYF	TGCGCCAGCAGCTTGTTAAGGCAGGGGGAGACCCAGTACTTC
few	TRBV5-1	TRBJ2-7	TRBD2	CASSLDRLAGGTYEQYF	TGCGCCAGCAGCTTGGATCGGTTAGCGGGAGGAACCTACGAGCAGTACTTC
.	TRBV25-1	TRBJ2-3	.	CASSFPGTDTQYF	TGTGCCAGCAGTTTTCCGGGAACAGATACGCAGTATTTT
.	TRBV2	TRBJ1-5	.	CASSGNSYNQPQHF	TGTGCCAGCAGTGGCAACAGTTACAATCAGCCCCAGCATTTT
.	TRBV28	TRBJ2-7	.	CASSLLTRRGEQYF	TGTGCCAGCAGTTTATTAACCCGGAGGGGCGAGCAGTACTTC